The text below deals with one T cell receptor beta chain. Antigen: not known. An amount of approximately 3,500 ng of total RNA was used for each TCR library. TCRdb reworked the 5' RACE reads into one entry per CDR3 protein, no DNA. There are 150,000 to 200,000 distinct CDR3 sequences in the sample, with 2.5% to 3% held by the top ten. This record belongs to a study of monozygotic twins with inflammatory bowel disease. Points from the study as a whole: Support was absent for any single strong signal or clonotype linked to IBD.

CDR3 length equals 13 residues. The germline V gene encodes CDR1 SGHTA and CDR2 FQGNSA. The receptor comes from a human donor with ulcerative colitis or Crohn's disease, or a healthy co-twin of an affected twin (not recorded which). Sequenced sample: blood. The chain joins TRBV7-2 to TRBJ1-1. The CDR3 region is CASSLAREGEAFF.